This entry features one TCR beta chain sequence. The data derive from a study of blood T cell repertoires in COVID-19. Study information: COVID-19 samples, acute and convalescent, were from the United States, Italy and Spain. T cells, B-cell-depleted T cells, or PBMCs provided the cDNA or gDNA that served as material.

Under the authors' procedure: Counts of nucleated cells, estimated from reference gene primer amplification, were obtained. Sequenced by immunoSEQ multiplex PCR; TCRdb stores in-frame clones only, minus some. V, J and clone size are those of that table, while D and trimming were read from the DNA. This table has 130,000 to 150,000 clones, 88% appearing once. The CDR3 runs 12 residues. V was trimmed by 6 bases and J by 5 bases, leaving 8 bases between them. Sequenced input: peripheral blood. V and J are TRBV12-3 or TRBV12-4 and TRBJ2-1; no reliable D call. The sequence was collected from a man in his 70s with acute or convalescent COVID-19. The CDR3 DNA reads TGTGCCAGCAGCCTCGCTAACAATGAGCAGTTCTTC. Encoded protein: CASSLANNEQFF.